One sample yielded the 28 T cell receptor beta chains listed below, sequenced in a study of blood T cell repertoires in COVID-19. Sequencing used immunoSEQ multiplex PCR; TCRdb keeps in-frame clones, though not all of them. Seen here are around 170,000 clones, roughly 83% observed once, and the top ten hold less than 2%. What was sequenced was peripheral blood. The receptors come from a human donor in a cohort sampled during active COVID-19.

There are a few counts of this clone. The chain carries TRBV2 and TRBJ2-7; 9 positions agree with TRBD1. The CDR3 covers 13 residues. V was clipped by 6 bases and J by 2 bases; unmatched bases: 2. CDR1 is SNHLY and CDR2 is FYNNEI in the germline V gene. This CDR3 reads CASRTGGPYEQYF. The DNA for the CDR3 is TGTGCCAGCAGGACAGGGGGTCCCTACGAGCAGTACTTC.

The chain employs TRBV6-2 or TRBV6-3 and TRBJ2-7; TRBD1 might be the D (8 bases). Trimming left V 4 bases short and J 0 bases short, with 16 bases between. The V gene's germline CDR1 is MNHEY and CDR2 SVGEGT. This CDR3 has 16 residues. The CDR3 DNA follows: TGTGCCAGCAGTTCCAACTACAGGGGGGGCTCCTACGAGCAGTACTTC. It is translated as CASSSNYRGGSYEQYF.

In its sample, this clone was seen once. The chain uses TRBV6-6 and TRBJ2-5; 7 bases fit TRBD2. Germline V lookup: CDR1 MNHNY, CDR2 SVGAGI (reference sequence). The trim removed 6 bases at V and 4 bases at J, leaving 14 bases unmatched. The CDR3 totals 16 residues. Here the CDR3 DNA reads TGTGCCAGCAGCCACACTAGCGCTTCAAGGGGAGAGACCCAGTACTTC. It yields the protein CASSHTSASRGETQYF.

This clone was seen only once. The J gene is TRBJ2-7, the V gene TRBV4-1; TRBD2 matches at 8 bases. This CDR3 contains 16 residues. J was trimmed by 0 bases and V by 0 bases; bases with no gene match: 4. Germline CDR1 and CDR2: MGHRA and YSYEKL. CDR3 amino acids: CASSQDPSGSSYEQYF. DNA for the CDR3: TGCGCCAGCAGCCAAGATCCCAGCGGGAGCTCCTACGAGCAGTACTTC.

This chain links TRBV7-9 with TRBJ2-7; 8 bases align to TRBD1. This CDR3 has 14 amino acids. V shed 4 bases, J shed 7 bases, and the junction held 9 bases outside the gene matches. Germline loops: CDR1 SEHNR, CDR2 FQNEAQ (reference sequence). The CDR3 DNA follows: TGTGCCAGCAGCTCTTCCCCATGGACAGGGGAGCAGTACTTC. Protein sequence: CASSSSPWTGEQYF.

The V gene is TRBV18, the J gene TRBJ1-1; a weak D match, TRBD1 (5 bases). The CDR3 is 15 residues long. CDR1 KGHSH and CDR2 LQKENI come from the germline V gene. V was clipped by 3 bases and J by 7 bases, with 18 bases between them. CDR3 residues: CASSPTGDLRGEAFF. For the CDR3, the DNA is TGTGCCAGCTCACCGACGGGGGACCTCCGGGGTGAAGCTTTCTTT.

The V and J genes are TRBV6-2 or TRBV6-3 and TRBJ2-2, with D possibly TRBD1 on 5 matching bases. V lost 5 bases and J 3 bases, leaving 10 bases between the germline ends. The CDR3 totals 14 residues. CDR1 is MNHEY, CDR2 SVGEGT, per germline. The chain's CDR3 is CASSPDSYTGELFF. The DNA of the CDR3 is TGTGCCAGCAGTCCCGACAGTTACACCGGGGAGCTGTTTTTT.

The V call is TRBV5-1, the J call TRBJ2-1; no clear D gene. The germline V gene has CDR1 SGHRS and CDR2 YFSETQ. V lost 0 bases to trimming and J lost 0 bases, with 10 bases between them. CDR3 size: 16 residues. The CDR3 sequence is CASSLALSSSYNEQFF. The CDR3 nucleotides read TGCGCCAGCAGCTTGGCCCTGTCGAGCTCCTACAATGAGCAGTTCTTC.

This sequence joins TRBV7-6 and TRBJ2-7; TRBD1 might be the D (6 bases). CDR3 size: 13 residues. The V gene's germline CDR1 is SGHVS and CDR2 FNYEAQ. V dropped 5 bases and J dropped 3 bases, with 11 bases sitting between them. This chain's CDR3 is CASSPQGNYEQYF. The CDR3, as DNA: TGTGCCAGCAGCCCGCAGGGGAACTACGAGCAGTACTTC.

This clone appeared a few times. The DNA for the CDR3 is TGTGCCAGCAGCTCCCGGACAGGGGGCAACACCGGGGAGCTGTTTTTT. Translation gives CASSSRTGGNTGELFF. The genes are TRBV7-9 and TRBJ2-2; TRBD1 matches 11 bases. J was trimmed by 2 bases and V by 4 bases; bases with no gene match: 3. The CDR3 length is 16 residues. CDR1 and CDR2 from the germline V gene are SEHNR and FQNEAQ (reference sequence).

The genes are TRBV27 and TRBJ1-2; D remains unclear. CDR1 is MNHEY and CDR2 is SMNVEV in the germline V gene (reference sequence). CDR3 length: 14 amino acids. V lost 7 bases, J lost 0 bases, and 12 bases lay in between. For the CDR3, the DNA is TGTGCCAGCACCTCATGGAGGGCTAACTATGGCTACACCTTC. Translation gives CASTSWRANYGYTF.

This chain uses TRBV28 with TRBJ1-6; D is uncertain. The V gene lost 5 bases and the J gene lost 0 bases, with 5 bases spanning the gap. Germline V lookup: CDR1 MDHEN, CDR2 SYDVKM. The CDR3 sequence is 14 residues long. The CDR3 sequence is CASSASSYNSPLHF. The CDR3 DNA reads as TGTGCCAGCAGTGCGAGCTCCTATAATTCACCCCTCCACTTT.

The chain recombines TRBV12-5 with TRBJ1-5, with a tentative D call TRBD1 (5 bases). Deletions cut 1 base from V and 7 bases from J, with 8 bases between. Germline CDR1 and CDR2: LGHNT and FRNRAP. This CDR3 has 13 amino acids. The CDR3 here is CASGLAGYQPQHF. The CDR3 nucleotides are TGTGCTAGTGGTTTGGCAGGGTACCAGCCCCAGCATTTT.

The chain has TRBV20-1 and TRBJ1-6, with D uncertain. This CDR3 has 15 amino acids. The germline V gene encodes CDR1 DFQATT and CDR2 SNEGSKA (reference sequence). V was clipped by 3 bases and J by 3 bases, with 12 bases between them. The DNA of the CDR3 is TGCAGTGCTAGTCAGGAGGGAGTCTATAATTCACCCCTCCACTTT. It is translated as CSASQEGVYNSPLHF.

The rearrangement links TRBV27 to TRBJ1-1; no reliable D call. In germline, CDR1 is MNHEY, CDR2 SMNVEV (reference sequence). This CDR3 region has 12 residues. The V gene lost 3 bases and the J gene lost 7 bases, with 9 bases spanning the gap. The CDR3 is CASSFPGGEAFF. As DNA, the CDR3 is TGTGCCAGCAGTTTCCCCGGCGGTGAAGCTTTCTTT.

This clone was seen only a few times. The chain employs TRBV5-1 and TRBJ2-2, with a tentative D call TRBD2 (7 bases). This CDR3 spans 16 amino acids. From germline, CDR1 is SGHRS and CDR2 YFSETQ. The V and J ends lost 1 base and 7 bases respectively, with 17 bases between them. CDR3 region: CASSLNAAGAGGELFF. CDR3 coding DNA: TGCGCCAGCAGCTTGAATGCGGCGGGGGCCGGCGGGGAGCTGTTTTTT.

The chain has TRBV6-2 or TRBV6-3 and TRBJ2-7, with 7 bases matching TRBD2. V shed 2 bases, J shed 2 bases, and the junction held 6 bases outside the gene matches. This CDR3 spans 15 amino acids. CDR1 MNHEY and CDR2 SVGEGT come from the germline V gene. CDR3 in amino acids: CASSYPAGPTYEQYF. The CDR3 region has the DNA TGTGCCAGCAGTTACCCAGCGGGGCCCACCTACGAGCAGTACTTC.

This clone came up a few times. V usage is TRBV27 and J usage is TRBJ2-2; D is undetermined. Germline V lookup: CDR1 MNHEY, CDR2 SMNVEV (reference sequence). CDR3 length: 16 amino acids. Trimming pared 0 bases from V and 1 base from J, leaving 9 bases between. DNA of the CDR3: TGTGCCAGCAGTTTATCCCGACCAGGGAACACCGGGGAGCTGTTTTTT. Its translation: CASSLSRPGNTGELFF.

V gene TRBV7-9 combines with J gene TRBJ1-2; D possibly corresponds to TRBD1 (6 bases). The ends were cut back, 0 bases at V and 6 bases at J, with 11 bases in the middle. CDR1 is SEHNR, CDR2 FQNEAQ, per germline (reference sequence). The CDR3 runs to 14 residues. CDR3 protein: CASSLAQGFDGYTF. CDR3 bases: TGTGCCAGCAGCTTAGCCCAGGGGTTCGATGGCTACACCTTC.

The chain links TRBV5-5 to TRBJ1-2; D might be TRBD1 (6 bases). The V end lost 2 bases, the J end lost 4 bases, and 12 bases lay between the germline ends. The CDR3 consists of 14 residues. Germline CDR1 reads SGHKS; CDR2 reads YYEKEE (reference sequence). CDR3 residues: CASSFEDSPYGYTF. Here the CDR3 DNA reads TGTGCCAGCAGCTTTGAGGACAGCCCCTATGGCTACACCTTC.

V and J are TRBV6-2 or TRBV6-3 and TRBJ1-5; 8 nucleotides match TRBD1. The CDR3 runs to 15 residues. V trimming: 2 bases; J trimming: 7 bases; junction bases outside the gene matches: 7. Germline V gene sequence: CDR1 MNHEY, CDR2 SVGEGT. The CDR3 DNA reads TGTGCCAGCAGTTACCCTACGACAGGGGCACAGCCCCAGCATTTT. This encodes CASSYPTTGAQPQHF.

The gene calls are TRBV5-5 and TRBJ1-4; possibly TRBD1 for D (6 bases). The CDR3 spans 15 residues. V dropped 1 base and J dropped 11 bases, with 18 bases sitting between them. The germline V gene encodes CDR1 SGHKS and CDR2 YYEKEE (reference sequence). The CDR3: CASSLWKDSLSKLFF. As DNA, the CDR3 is TGTGCCAGCAGCTTGTGGAAGGACAGTCTCTCTAAACTGTTTTTT.

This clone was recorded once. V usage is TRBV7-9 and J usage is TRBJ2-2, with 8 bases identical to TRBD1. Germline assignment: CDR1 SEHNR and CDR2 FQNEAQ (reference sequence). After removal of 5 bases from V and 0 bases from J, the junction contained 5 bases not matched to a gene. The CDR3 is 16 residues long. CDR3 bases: TGTGCCAGCAGCCCCCGGACAGGGTCGAACACCGGGGAGCTGTTTTTT. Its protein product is CASSPRTGSNTGELFF.

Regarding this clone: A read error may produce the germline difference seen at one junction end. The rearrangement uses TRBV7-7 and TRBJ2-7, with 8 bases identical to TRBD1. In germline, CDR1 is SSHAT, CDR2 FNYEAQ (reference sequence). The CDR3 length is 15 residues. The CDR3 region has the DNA TGTGCTAGCAGCTTAAGGGACAGGAGCTCCTACGAGCAGTACTTC. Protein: CASSLRDRSSYEQYF.

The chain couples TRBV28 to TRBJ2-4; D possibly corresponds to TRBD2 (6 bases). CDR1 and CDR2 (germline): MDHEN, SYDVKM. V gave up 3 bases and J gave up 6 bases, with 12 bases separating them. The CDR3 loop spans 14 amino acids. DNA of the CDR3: TGTGCCAGCAGTTTGGAGGCCGGGGGAAACATTCAGTACTTC. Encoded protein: CASSLEAGGNIQYF.

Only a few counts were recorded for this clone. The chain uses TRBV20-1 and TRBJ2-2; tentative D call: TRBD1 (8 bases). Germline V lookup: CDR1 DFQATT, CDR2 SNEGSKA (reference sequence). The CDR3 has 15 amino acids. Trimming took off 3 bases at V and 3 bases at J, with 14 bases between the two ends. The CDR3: CSASQGAGDTGELFF. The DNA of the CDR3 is TGCAGTGCTAGTCAGGGGGCGGGAGACACCGGGGAGCTGTTTTTT.

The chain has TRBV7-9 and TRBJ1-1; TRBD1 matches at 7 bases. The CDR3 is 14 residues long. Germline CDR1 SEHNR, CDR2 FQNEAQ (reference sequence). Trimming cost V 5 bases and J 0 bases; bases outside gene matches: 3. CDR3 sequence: CASSGQVVNTEAFF. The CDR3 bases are TGTGCCAGCAGCGGACAGGTTGTGAACACTGAAGCTTTCTTT.

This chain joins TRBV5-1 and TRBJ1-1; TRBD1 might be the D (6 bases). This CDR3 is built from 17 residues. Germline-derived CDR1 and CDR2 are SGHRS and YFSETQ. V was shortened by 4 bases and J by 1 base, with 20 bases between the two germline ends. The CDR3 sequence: CASSRNSLGHPNTEAFF. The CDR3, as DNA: TGCGCCAGCAGCCGAAATAGCTTGGGACACCCGAACACTGAAGCTTTCTTT.